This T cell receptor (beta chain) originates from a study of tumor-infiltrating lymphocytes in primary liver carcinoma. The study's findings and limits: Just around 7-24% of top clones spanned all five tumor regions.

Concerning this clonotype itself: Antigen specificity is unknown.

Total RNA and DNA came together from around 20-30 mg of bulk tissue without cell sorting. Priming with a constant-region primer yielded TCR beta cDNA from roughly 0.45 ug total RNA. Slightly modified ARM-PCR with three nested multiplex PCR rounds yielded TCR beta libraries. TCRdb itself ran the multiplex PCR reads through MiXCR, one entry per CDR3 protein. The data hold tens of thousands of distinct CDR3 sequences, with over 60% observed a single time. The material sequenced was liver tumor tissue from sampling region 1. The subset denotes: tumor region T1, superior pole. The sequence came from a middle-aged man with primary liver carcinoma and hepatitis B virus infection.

In nucleotides, the CDR3 is TGCGCCAGCAGCGACAGAGGCGCCCACAATGAGCAGTTCTTC. Protein sequence: CASSDRGAHNEQFF. This rearrangement joins TRBV10-1 to TRBJ2-1, with a weak D call TRBD1 (5 bases). In germline, CDR1 is WNHNN, CDR2 SYGVQD (reference sequence). CDR3 length equals 14 residues. V was cut by 6 bases and J by 5 bases, with 14 bases left in between.